This TCR beta chain was obtained from a study of T cell responses to AZD1222 COVID-19 vaccine. Findings of the study overall: Close to half of spike-specific TCRs reportedly recognize unmutated variant regions. Only six AZD1222 recipients tested seropositive at baseline. An increase in Spike-specific TCR breadth and depth was observed after two AZD1222 doses. Repertoires were obtained only post-peak T cell response.

The CDR3 spans 16 residues. The V end was cut by 6 bases, the J end by 0 bases, with 15 bases between. Germline lookup yields CDR1 MDHEN and CDR2 SYDVKM. To note about this clone: Its specificity is unknown.

This table comes from immunoSEQ multiplex PCR, and its TCRdb copy is limited to in-frame clones, with some not included. Of about 150,000 clones listed, roughly 87% were seen once; the top ten hold roughly 6%. This sample comprised peripheral blood, obtained 28 days after the second AZD1222 dose. The receptor was isolated from an adult who received the AZD1222 COVID-19 vaccine. V is TRBV28 and J is TRBJ1-5, with D unclear. In nucleotides, the CDR3 is TGTGCCAGCAGACCACCCACCGGCTATAGCAATCAGCCCCAGCATTTT. This codes for CASRPPTGYSNQPQHF.